This T cell receptor beta chain stems from a study of shared clonotypes between healthy human individuals (dated by TCRdb to between 2020 and 2021). A note on the overall study: The cohort included three men and a couple of women between 18 and 49 years of age. Each donor's leukapheresis produced roughly between roughly 0.94 and 9.5 billion PBMCs. Different laboratories and diverse techniques were used to prepare libraries and sequence TCR repertoires, to increase sequencing depth and limit assay-specific biases. To estimate repertoire size and how much clonotype sharing occurs between individuals, the study deeply sequenced the blood TCR repertoires of five healthy adults.

As regards this clone: What antigen it recognizes has not been identified. No much larger clone exists at a distance of one base, and base qualities are not known.

Overall study outcomes, separate from this receptor: Because the study included a small number of donors, the genetic and exposure-history diversity represented was limited. Pairwise subsampling indicated that sequencing depth was expected to affect the degree of clonotype sharing among donors. Sampling was limited to blood, and TCR repertoires in tissue likely differ from TCR repertoires in blood.

Using the deep immunoSEQ assay, TCR CDR3 regions were amplified from genomic DNA by multiplex PCR. Extracted genomic DNA from each cell subset was distributed evenly across all wells of several immunoSEQ 96-well plates, and each plate was treated as a replicate. For unsorted PBMC, 300 ng genomic DNA, equal to about 30,000 T cell genomes, was loaded into each replicate PCR. Ten immunoSEQ deep assay plates were used to sequence unsorted PBMC genomic DNA. The purified libraries were quantified using a Qubit 3.0 fluorometer, sized with a Bioanalyzer 2100, and then quantified again using the KAPA Library Quantification kit. Every immunoSEQ 96-well plate was sequenced on a dedicated single-read 150-cycle Illumina NextSeq 550 flow cell. The paper's data handling went like this. Because the immunoSEQ output included only junctional sequences and no quality scores, the filtering could not be the same as the filtering used for full-length reads. To assign V/J genes and CDR3, sequences were annotated using PyIR, a Python wrapper for IgBLAST v1.9, with IMGT germline references. Reads with weak V/J assignments (E-value above 1e-6), missing CDR3, stop codons, out-of-frame junctions, or ambiguous translated residues were removed. V3J clonotypes were defined as sequences sharing the same inferred V gene, J gene, and CDR3 amino acid sequence. To compute the percentage overlap between repertoires, the number of shared unique clonotypes was divided by the size of the smaller repertoire. Repertoire richness was assessed with RTK rarefaction, the Chao1 estimator, and Recon v2.1 estimates of unobserved clonotypes. Held by TCRdb, this immuneACCESS table contains in-frame sequences only and omits some clones. Under half of the omission traces to an unresolved V gene where checked; the cause of the rest is unknown. V, J and clone size were drawn from that table, and D and trimming were deduced from the DNA. A total of 450,000 to 650,000 clones appear in this sample, around three quarters of them only once. Around 12% of the sample comes from the top ten.

Donors were healthy HIV-negative adults with no recently reported acute infections or vaccinations. Only Caucasian adults living in Nashville, Tennessee, USA were represented among the donors. For unsorted samples, tens of millions of PBMCs were counted, and genomic DNA was extracted using the QIAamp DNA Blood Mini kit. After blood collection by leukapheresis, PBMCs were isolated using Ficoll-Histopaque density gradient centrifugation and then cryopreserved in the vapor phase of liquid nitrogen. Material: PBMCs. The sequence was collected from a woman aged 40 to 49 in good health. Some clones in this sample may be carry-over from other donors' samples.

The sequence in DNA is TGTGCCAGCAGCTTAGCTAAGGGCCAGTCAAGCTCCTACGAGCAGTACTTC. The encoded protein is CASSLAKGQSSSYEQYF. Recombination linked TRBV7-9 to TRBJ2-7, with no confident D gene call. Between the V and J ends, shortened by 0 bases and 0 bases respectively, the junction contains 15 bases. CDR1 SEHNR and CDR2 FQNEAQ are derived from the germline V gene (reference sequence). Reading from cysteine to phenylalanine, the CDR3 counts 17 amino acids. Only the CDR3 part of the read is kept: 51 bases, read in frame from the first base.